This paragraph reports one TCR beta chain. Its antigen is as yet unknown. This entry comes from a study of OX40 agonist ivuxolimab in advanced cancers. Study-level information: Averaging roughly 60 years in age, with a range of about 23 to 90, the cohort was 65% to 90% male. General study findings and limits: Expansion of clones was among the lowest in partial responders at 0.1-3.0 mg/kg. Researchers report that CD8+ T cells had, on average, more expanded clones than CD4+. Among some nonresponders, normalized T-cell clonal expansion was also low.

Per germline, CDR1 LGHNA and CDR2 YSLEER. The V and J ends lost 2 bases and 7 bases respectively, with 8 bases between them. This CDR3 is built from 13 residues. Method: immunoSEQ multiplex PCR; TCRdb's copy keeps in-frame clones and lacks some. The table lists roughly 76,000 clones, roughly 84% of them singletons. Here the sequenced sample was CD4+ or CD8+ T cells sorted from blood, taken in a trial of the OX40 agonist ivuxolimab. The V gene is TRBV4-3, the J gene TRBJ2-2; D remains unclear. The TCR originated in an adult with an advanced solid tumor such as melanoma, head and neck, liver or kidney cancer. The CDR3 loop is CASSQLVGGELFF. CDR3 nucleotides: TGCGCCAGCAGCCAACTGGTGGGCGGGGAGCTGTTTTTT.